This T cell receptor (beta chain) was sequenced during a study of Tregs in tolerant kidney transplant recipients. CDR1 and CDR2 (germline): SGDLS, YYNGEE. The CDR3 extends over 14 amino acids. V was shortened by 2 bases and J by 0 bases, with 9 bases between the two germline ends. Study conclusions and caveats: The small number of patients limits these findings pending further validation. Tregs expanded with activated donor B cells seemed most donor-specific. No direct test of biological reproducibility was done here.

Concerning this clone: Its antigen is currently unknown.

The protocol was immunoSEQ multiplex PCR, while the TCRdb copy is restricted to in-frame clones and leaves out a portion. The profile shows some 88,000 clones, roughly nine tenths of them singletons. Unstimulated regulatory T cells (CD4+CD25+CD127-), CD4+CD25- non-regulatory cells, CD4 and CD8 cells were FACS-sorted from thawed PBMCs. The TCR comes from a human donor in good health. V and J are TRBV9 and TRBJ2-7; D is ambiguous. Sequenced: CD8+ T cells from blood. Written as DNA, the CDR3 is TGTGCCAGCAGCGTCGGGCGGAGCTCCTACGAGCAGTACTTC. Residues: CASSVGRSSYEQYF.